A selection of T cell receptor beta chains follows, all from one sample in a study of blood T cell repertoires in COVID-19. Sequenced by immunoSEQ multiplex PCR; TCRdb stores in-frame clones only, minus some. Of approximately 210,000 clones listed, about 88% are singletons. Sequences were obtained from peripheral blood. These TCRs come from a woman in her 40s who had recovered from COVID-19. The conserved cysteine and the conserved F or W are not part of the CDR3 here. A D gene is named only where the DNA matches it firmly. Clone size is given for some rows only: seen once, a few or many times, or a class if the clone is expanded.

D,size,J,V,CDR3
TRBD1,-,TRBJ2-2,TRBV7-8,ASSFGQGVTTGELF
-,-,TRBJ1-5,TRBV3-1/TRBV3-2,ASSPSSQGWPDQPQH
TRBD2,-,TRBJ2-7,TRBV15,ATSPRMGLADSYEQY
TRBD2,-,TRBJ2-1,TRBV28,ASSLGLAGYNEQF
-,-,TRBJ1-1,TRBV18,ASSPRQAGNTEAF
-,-,TRBJ2-7,TRBV15,ATSRDSGNTYEQY
-,once,TRBJ1-4,TRBV2,ASSSDDSRGQKLF
TRBD2,-,TRBJ2-7,TRBV7-9,ASSEGLAVKGQY
TRBD1,-,TRBJ1-6,TRBV4-1,ASSQGVDRGHSPLH
TRBD2,-,TRBJ2-3,TRBV5-1,ASSLGTSGRIADTQY
TRBD1,-,TRBJ1-6,TRBV2,ASREGAGLYNSPLH
TRBD2,few,TRBJ2-1,TRBV9,ASSVAERELHNEQF
-,-,TRBJ2-5,TRBV6-2/TRBV6-3,ASSYGVDRETQY
TRBD2,few,TRBJ2-7,TRBV28,ASSHDRLAVVYEQY
TRBD1,-,TRBJ1-5,TRBV20-1,SASGRGLMQPQH
TRBD1,-,TRBJ1-2,TRBV7-8,ASSPFGQGTSYGYT
TRBD2,-,TRBJ2-1,TRBV2,ASSGTSGRGNEQF
-,-,TRBJ1-2,TRBV6-5,ATRAITANYGYT
-,-,TRBJ1-6,TRBV30,AWSGGLSSYNSPLH
TRBD1,-,TRBJ1-6,TRBV30,AWSGQGSSPLH
TRBD2,-,TRBJ2-1,TRBV27,ASSSLAGARQEQF
TRBD2,-,TRBJ2-1,TRBV6-4,ASSDSLAGGSEQF
TRBD1,-,TRBJ1-2,TRBV28,ASSSGGGGYT
-,-,TRBJ1-2,TRBV28,ASSLDTVNYGYT
-,-,TRBJ2-1,TRBV5-5,ASSVGEQF
TRBD1,-,TRBJ1-2,TRBV29-1,SAVVGQENGYT
-,once,TRBJ1-1,TRBV19,ASSIQASGNTEAF
-,-,TRBJ1-3,TRBV14,ASSQVAGANGNTIY
-,-,TRBJ1-3,TRBV5-1,ASSLAGDSGNTIY
-,-,TRBJ2-1,TRBV3-1/TRBV3-2,ASSQVGQVSYNEQF
TRBD1,few,TRBJ2-2,TRBV27,ASSSPHQGVGTGELF
-,-,TRBJ2-2,TRBV5-5,ASGHTNTGELF
-,-,TRBJ2-2,TRBV27,ASSAGLLRSTGELF
-,-,TRBJ1-5,TRBV15,ATSRDRLGNQPQH
-,-,TRBJ2-5,TRBV30,AWVPGAQETQY
-,-,TRBJ2-2,TRBV14,ASSPPHGANTGELF
-,few,TRBJ1-5,TRBV28,ASSYRERNQPQH
TRBD1,many,TRBJ1-2,TRBV18,ASSPRTGEGYT
-,-,TRBJ1-2,TRBV19,ASSNLGGRRANYGYT
TRBD2,-,TRBJ2-3,TRBV18,ASSPSAGVADTQY
-,-,TRBJ2-5,TRBV20-1,SASDGDSSETQY
TRBD2,-,TRBJ2-2,TRBV12-3/TRBV12-4,AIPASGTGELF
TRBD2,-,TRBJ2-2,TRBV7-9,ASSLGGLAGTGELF
-,-,TRBJ2-7,TRBV4-3,ASSQGSRPGGSYEQY
TRBD2,-,TRBJ2-1,TRBV7-7,ASSRGLAGGGNEQF
TRBD2,few,TRBJ2-1,TRBV7-9,ASSLQAGGPSYNEQF
-,-,TRBJ2-7,TRBV5-1,ASRLGHEQY
-,-,TRBJ1-5,TRBV18,ASSTSPPNQPQH
TRBD1,-,TRBJ2-7,TRBV7-2,ASSDRGQSSYEQY
-,-,TRBJ2-3,TRBV28,ASAGSTDTQY